The entry below gives a single TCR beta chain sequence along with its context. Its antigen is still unknown. This entry is derived from a study of T cell responses to AZD1222 COVID-19 vaccine. Whole-study findings and limits: Repertoires in all cases were sampled only once the peak T cell response had passed. Nearly half of the spike-specific TCRs reportedly recognize variant regions that carry no mutations.

Sequenced by immunoSEQ multiplex PCR; TCRdb stores in-frame clones only, minus some. The sample has approximately 150,000 clones; 80% to 95% are singletons. This material consisted of peripheral blood, taken 28 days after the second AZD1222 dose. The TCR sequence derives from an adult who received the AZD1222 COVID-19 vaccine.

The CDR3: CASSQAGESPLHF. CDR3 sequence (DNA): TGCGCCAGCAGCCAAGCCGGGGAGTCACCCCTCCACTTT. The V gene is TRBV4-3, the J gene TRBJ1-6, with D unclear. The CDR3 has 13 residues. Per germline, CDR1 LGHNA and CDR2 YSLEER. The V end was cut by 1 base, the J end by 10 bases, with 8 bases between.